These 27 T cell receptor beta chains were all obtained from the same sample, sequenced in a study of cytotoxic CD8 clonotypes in ibrutinib-treated CLL. Method: immunoSEQ multiplex PCR; TCRdb's copy keeps in-frame clones and lacks some. The data show about 130,000 clones, 79% seen once. The sequencing used PBMCs, collected after 12 months of ibrutinib treatment. All receptors derive from a human donor with chronic lymphocytic leukemia.

This chain uses TRBV11-2 with TRBJ2-1; 12 bases agree with TRBD2. Trimming cost V 0 bases and J 7 bases; bases outside gene matches: 16. Germline CDR1 and CDR2: SGHAT and FQNNGV. This CDR3 region has 20 residues. As DNA, the CDR3 is TGTGCCAGCAGCTTAGATCGTCTCTTTCTAGCGGGAGGGAGTGGGAATGAGCAGTTCTTC. Translation: CASSLDRLFLAGGSGNEQFF.

The V and J genes are TRBV21-1 and TRBJ1-4; the table's D gene call, TRBD1, was not cross checked with the DNA. TRBV21-1 is designated a pseudogene. The CDR3 has 16 amino acids. The CDR3: CASILDRGRGNEKLFF. The CDR3 region has the DNA TGTGCCAGCATCCTCGACAGGGGCCGGGGTAATGAAAAACTGTTTTTT.

J is TRBJ2-3 and V is TRBV7-9, with TRBD2 matching 14 bases. With V trimmed by 4 bases and J by 6 bases, 12 bases remained unmatched. Germline values: CDR1 SEHNR, CDR2 FQNEAQ (reference sequence). The CDR3 spans 18 residues. The CDR3 reads CASSSLPGLAGEGDTQYF. The DNA for the CDR3 is TGTGCCAGCAGCTCCCTCCCGGGACTAGCGGGAGAGGGGGATACGCAGTATTTT.

This clone was found once. The chain employs TRBV4-3 and TRBJ2-1; D remains unclear. Germline V gene lookup returns CDR1 LGHNA and CDR2 YSLEER. Trimming removed 0 bases at V and 5 bases at J, with 20 bases between. This CDR3 has 18 residues. The chain's CDR3 is CASSQEFGHPTRNNEQFF. The CDR3 bases are TGCGCCAGCAGCCAAGAATTCGGGCACCCCACGAGAAACAATGAGCAGTTCTTC.

This clone was recorded a few times. CDR3 DNA: TGTGCCAGTAGTATACGTCAGGAGGAGTCTGAAGCTTTCTTT. Translating it yields CASSIRQEESEAFF. The genes are TRBV19 and TRBJ1-1; D call uncertain. There are 14 residues in the CDR3. From germline, CDR1 is LNHDA and CDR2 SQIVND (reference sequence). V was shortened by 2 bases and J by 6 bases, with 13 bases between the two germline ends.

The rearrangement joins TRBV30 to TRBJ2-7, with 9 bases fitting TRBD1. From germline, CDR1 is GTSNPN and CDR2 SVGIG (reference sequence). Losses at the gene ends were 7 bases for V and 6 bases for J; bases not matched to a gene: 22. CDR3 length equals 17 residues. The CDR3 sequence: CALEVVAGTGSVGEQYF. CDR3 DNA: TGTGCCTTGGAAGTGGTTGCCGGGACAGGGTCGGTTGGCGAGCAGTACTTC.

This chain's CDR3 is CASSSGLAGGWEQYF. The CDR3 bases are TGTGCCAGCAGTTCGGGACTAGCGGGAGGGTGGGAGCAGTACTTC. The chain carries TRBV28 and TRBJ2-7; TRBD2 aligns across 16 bases. The CDR3 is 15 residues long. The junction had 4 bases not matched to a gene; V was cut back by 4 bases and J by 7 bases. Germline V lookup: CDR1 MDHEN, CDR2 SYDVKM.

This clone has only a few counts. The V and J genes are TRBV19 and TRBJ1-2; unclear D gene. V was pared by 6 bases and J by 6 bases, with 8 bases between. Per germline, CDR1 LNHDA and CDR2 SQIVND (reference sequence). The CDR3 runs to 11 residues. The CDR3 DNA sequence: TGTGCCAGTAGGGATCGGCATGGCTACACCTTC. Translated, it gives CASRDRHGYTF.

The chain combines TRBV7-9 with TRBJ2-4; D is unresolved. Trimming took 5 bases from V and 7 from J, leaving 18 bases between them. The length of the CDR3 is 15 residues. CDR1 SEHNR and CDR2 FQNEAQ come from the germline V gene (reference sequence). The CDR3 region has the DNA TGTGCCAGCAGCCCCAGATCTGGGTCTCGGAACATTCAGTACTTC. This encodes CASSPRSGSRNIQYF.

The gene calls are TRBV7-2 and TRBJ2-3; the D gene is possibly TRBD1 (5 bases). CDR1 and CDR2 (germline): SGHTA, FQGNSA. This CDR3 is 13 amino acids long. The V and J ends lost 6 bases and 1 base respectively, with 8 bases between them. The CDR3, as DNA: TGTGCCAGCAGACAGACAGGCACAGATACGCAGTATTTT. Translation: CASRQTGTDTQYF.

The V call is TRBV20-1, the J call TRBJ2-7; D is undetermined. Trimming removed 3 bases from V and 2 bases from J, with 5 bases in between. This CDR3 has 11 residues. Germline V gives CDR1 DFQATT, CDR2 SNEGSKA (reference sequence). The CDR3 spells CSASVTYEQYF. In DNA, the CDR3 is TGCAGTGCTAGTGTCACCTACGAGCAGTACTTC.

The V gene is TRBV7-9, the J gene TRBJ2-5; 8 nucleotides align to TRBD2. The CDR3 runs to 14 residues. Trimming removed 5 bases from V and 2 bases from J; junction bases left unmatched: 4. CDR1 is SEHNR, CDR2 FQNEAQ, per germline (reference sequence). The CDR3 protein is CASSLGTSQETQYF. The CDR3 DNA follows: TGTGCCAGCAGCCTTGGGACTAGTCAAGAGACCCAGTACTTC. Looking up the rest from reference TRBV7-9 and TRBJ2-5 gives the full variable domain: DTGVSQNPRHKITKRGQNVTFRCDPISEHNRLYWYRQTLGQGPEFLTYFQNEAQLEKSRLLSDRFSAERPKGSFSTLEIQRTEQGDSAMYLCASSLGTSQETQYFGPGTRLLVL.

The chain employs TRBV27 and TRBJ2-6; D call uncertain. The CDR3 extends over 15 amino acids. Trimming took off 4 bases at V and 2 bases at J, with 9 bases between the two ends. Germline lookup yields CDR1 MNHEY and CDR2 SMNVEV (reference sequence). CDR3 sequence reads: CASSSQYPGANVLTF. The CDR3, as DNA: TGTGCCAGCAGTTCCCAGTATCCTGGGGCCAACGTCCTGACTTTC.

This clone was detected only once. The chain is built from TRBV29-1 and TRBJ2-7, with 10 bases lining up with TRBD1. Per germline, CDR1 SQVTM and CDR2 ANQGSEA. Trimming took 0 bases from V and 1 from J; bases not matched to a gene: 6. This CDR3 has 16 amino acids. This CDR3 is CSVEDRGTGDSYEQYF. The CDR3, as DNA: TGCAGCGTTGAAGATCGGGGGACAGGGGATTCCTACGAGCAGTACTTC.

The chain is built from TRBV4-3 and TRBJ2-1; weak D call: TRBD2 (5 bases). The CDR3 extends over 17 amino acids. The germline V gene encodes CDR1 LGHNA and CDR2 YSLEER. The V and J ends lost 1 base and 1 base respectively, with 14 bases between them. The CDR3 reads CASSQALGAPSYNEQFF. The CDR3 bases are TGCGCCAGCAGCCAAGCACTAGGAGCTCCATCCTACAATGAGCAGTTCTTC.

This clone turned up a few times. The rearrangement uses TRBV7-9 and TRBJ1-4; D might be TRBD1 (5 bases). This CDR3 has 16 residues. In germline, CDR1 is SEHNR, CDR2 FQNEAQ (reference sequence). V dropped 6 bases and J dropped 5 bases, with 19 bases sitting between them. The CDR3: CASSSLVGRRNEKLFF. The CDR3 nucleotides are TGTGCCAGCAGTTCACTTGTGGGACGGCGAAATGAAAAACTGTTTTTT. Using reference TRBV7-9 and TRBJ1-4 for the parts outside the CDR3, the full variable domain is DTGVSQNPRHKITKRGQNVTFRCDPISEHNRLYWYRQTLGQGPEFLTYFQNEAQLEKSRLLSDRFSAERPKGSFSTLEIQRTEQGDSAMYLCASSSLVGRRNEKLFFGSGTQLSVL.

The chain links TRBV29-1 to TRBJ2-3; D is uncertain. The V end lost 5 bases, the J end lost 9 bases, and 9 bases lay between the germline ends. Germline V gives CDR1 SQVTM, CDR2 ANQGSEA. This CDR3 is built from 10 residues. In DNA, the CDR3 is TGCAGCGTTTCGAGAGAGACGCAGTATTTT. It encodes CSVSRETQYF.

This chain uses TRBV28 with TRBJ1-1; D unclear. Germline V gene sequence: CDR1 MDHEN, CDR2 SYDVKM. Deletions cut 5 bases from V and 4 bases from J, with 14 bases between. There are 14 residues in the CDR3. CDR3 DNA: TGTGCCAGCAGTCTAAGGCCAGTGAGCACTGAAGCTTTCTTT. Its protein product is CASSLRPVSTEAFF.

V gene TRBV7-6 combines with J gene TRBJ1-5; D not certain. From germline, CDR1 is SGHVS and CDR2 FNYEAQ. The CDR3 has 16 residues. Trimming took off 5 bases at V and 2 bases at J, with 16 bases between the two ends. CDR3 nucleotide sequence: TGTGCCAGCAGCCCCATTGGACCCGGGGGCAATCAGCCCCAGCATTTT. This sequence encodes CASSPIGPGGNQPQHF.

This clone came up many times. The rearrangement links TRBV7-2 to TRBJ1-1, with D possibly TRBD1 on 5 matching bases. This CDR3 spans 15 amino acids. Germline V gene data show CDR1 as SGHTA and CDR2 as FQGNSA. V was trimmed by 5 bases and J by 4 bases, leaving 17 bases between them. Written as DNA, the CDR3 is TGTGCCAGCAGCCTGTACCTTGGGGGGATCACTGAAGCTTTCTTT. Protein sequence: CASSLYLGGITEAFF.

V gene TRBV6-5 combines with J gene TRBJ2-1; 10 bases agree with TRBD2. Germline CDR1 MNHEY, CDR2 SVGAGI. The CDR3 sequence is 16 residues long. Unmatched junction bases numbered 3, after V lost 4 bases and J lost 0 bases. The DNA for the CDR3 is TGTGCCAGCAGTTCTCCTAGCGGGAGCTCCTACAATGAGCAGTTCTTC. The encoded protein is CASSSPSGSSYNEQFF.

The rearrangement uses TRBV7-2 and TRBJ2-2; TRBD2 matches at 8 bases. V was clipped by 5 bases and J by 0 bases; unmatched bases: 5. There are 16 residues in the CDR3. Germline values: CDR1 SGHTA, CDR2 FQGNSA. CDR3 sequence (DNA): TGTGCCAGCAGCACCTCAGCGGGAGCGAACACCGGGGAGCTGTTTTTT. This sequence encodes CASSTSAGANTGELFF.

The gene calls are TRBV25-1 and TRBJ2-7; 9 nucleotides match TRBD1. CDR1 and CDR2 from the germline V gene are MGHDK and SYGVNS. The junction had 7 bases not matched to a gene; V was cut back by 6 bases and J by 4 bases. CDR3 length: 14 amino acids. The CDR3 bases are TGTGCCAGCAGGAACAGGGGGCTCACGTACGAGCAGTACTTC. This codes for CASRNRGLTYEQYF.

V gene TRBV29-1 combines with J gene TRBJ1-1; a possible D gene is TRBD1 (5 bases). The V end was cut by 1 base, the J end by 6 bases, with 9 bases between. This CDR3 is 12 amino acids long. Germline V gene data show CDR1 as SQVTM and CDR2 as ANQGSEA. CDR3 region: CSVEGRGAEAFF. DNA for the CDR3: TGCAGCGTTGAAGGAAGGGGCGCTGAAGCTTTCTTT.

V gene TRBV5-1 combines with J gene TRBJ2-1; 8 nucleotides match TRBD2. V shed 2 bases, J shed 0 bases, and the junction held 7 bases outside the gene matches. CDR1 is SGHRS, CDR2 YFSETQ, per germline. This CDR3 comprises 17 residues. Here the CDR3 DNA reads TGCGCCAGCAGCTTTTTAGCGGGATTAAGCTCCTACAATGAGCAGTTCTTC. This codes for CASSFLAGLSSYNEQFF.

The chain employs TRBV5-3 and TRBJ1-1; maybe TRBD1 (6 bases). TRBV5-3 is designated an ORF whose function remains uncertain. This CDR3 comprises 14 residues. Trimming left V 8 bases short and J 1 base short, with 15 bases between. The CDR3 sequence: CASSVQGGNTEAFF. CDR3 DNA: TGTGCCAGCAGTGTACAGGGCGGGAACACTGAAGCTTTCTTT.

A single count supports this clone. The chain has TRBV25-1 and TRBJ1-1; D gene ambiguous. Trimming pared 6 bases from V and 3 bases from J, leaving 17 bases between. This CDR3 has 15 amino acids. Germline CDR1 reads MGHDK; CDR2 reads SYGVNS. The CDR3 nucleotides are TGTGCCAGCAGGGGTATTCGGCAGCTATACACTGAAGCTTTCTTT. Its protein product is CASRGIRQLYTEAFF. Full variable domain (remainder filled in from reference TRBV25-1 and TRBJ1-1): EADIYQTPRYLVIGTGKKITLECSQTMGHDKMYWYQQDPGMELHLIHYSYGVNSTEKGDLSSESTVSRIRTEHFPLTLESARPSHTSQYLCASRGIRQLYTEAFFGQGTRLTVV.